The entry below gives a single T cell receptor beta chain sequence along with its context. The antigen is undetermined. These donors counted as nominally healthy when sampled, but unrecorded immune exposures were likely. The data were obtained in a study of cytomegalovirus exposure and HLA in healthy donors. Study-wide points: Later analysis indicated greater clonal expansion among HLA-associated TCR beta chains than among equally common other chains. In a later analysis, TCR beta V- and J-gene trimming showed a link to a missense DCLRE1C variant.

The PCR had 60 Vbeta and 13 Jbeta primers. Method: immunoSEQ multiplex PCR; TCRdb's copy keeps in-frame clones and lacks some. The table has approximately 90,000 clones, 63% seen once; the top ten hold around 6.5%. The sequence was obtained from a woman under 40 in good health and CMV-seronegative. Sequenced material: PBMCs.

CDR3 region: CASSLESGGETQYF. The CDR3 nucleotides read TGCGCCAGCAGCTTGGAATCGGGGGGGGAGACCCAGTACTTC. J is TRBJ2-5 and V is TRBV5-1; 8 nucleotides agree with TRBD2. V trimming: 0 bases; J trimming: 5 bases; junction bases outside the gene matches: 3. This CDR3 is 14 amino acids long. Germline V CDR1 and CDR2: SGHRS, YFSETQ.